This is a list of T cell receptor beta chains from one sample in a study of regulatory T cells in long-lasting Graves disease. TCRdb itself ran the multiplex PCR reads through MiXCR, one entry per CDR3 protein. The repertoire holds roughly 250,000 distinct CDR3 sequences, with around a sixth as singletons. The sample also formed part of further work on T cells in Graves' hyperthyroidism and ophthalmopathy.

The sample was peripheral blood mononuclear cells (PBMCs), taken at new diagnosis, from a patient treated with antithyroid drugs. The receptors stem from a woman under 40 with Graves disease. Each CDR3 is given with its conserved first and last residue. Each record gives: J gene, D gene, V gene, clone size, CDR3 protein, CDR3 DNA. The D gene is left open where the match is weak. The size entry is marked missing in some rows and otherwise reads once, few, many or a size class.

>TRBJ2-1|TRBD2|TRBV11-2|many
CASSLERGIYNEQFF
TGTGCCAGCAGCTTGGAGCGGGGAATATACAATGAGCAGTTCTTC
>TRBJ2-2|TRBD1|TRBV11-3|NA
CASSFGGTGVTGELFF
TGTGCCAGCAGCTTCGGGGGGACAGGGGTCACCGGGGAGCTGTTTTTT
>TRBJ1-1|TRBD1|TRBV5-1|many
CASGTGTGGGNTEAFF
TGCGCCAGCGGAACCGGGACAGGGGGTGGGAACACTGAAGCTTTCTTT
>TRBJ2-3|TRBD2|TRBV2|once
CASRFGGVTDTQYF
TGTGCCAGCAGATTCGGGGGGGTCACAGATACGCAGTATTTT
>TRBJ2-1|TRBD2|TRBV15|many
CATSRTSGGFTQFF
TGTGCCACCAGCAGAACTAGCGGGGGGTTCACCCAGTTCTTC
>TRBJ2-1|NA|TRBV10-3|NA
CAISFRDHYNEQFF
TGTGCCATCAGTTTCCGGGACCATTACAATGAGCAGTTCTTC
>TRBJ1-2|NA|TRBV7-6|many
CASSLVKGQRDGYTF
TGTGCCAGCAGCTTAGTCAAAGGGCAGAGGGATGGCTACACCTTC
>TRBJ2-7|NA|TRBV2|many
CASRSTKASYEQYF
TGTGCCAGCCGGTCGACCAAGGCTTCCTACGAGCAGTACTTC
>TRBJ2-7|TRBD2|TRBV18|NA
CASSQPGGAASYEQYF
TGTGCCAGCTCACAACCGGGGGGGGCAGCGTCCTACGAGCAGTACTTC
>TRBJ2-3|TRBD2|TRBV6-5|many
CASSLSSGGLDTQYF
TGTGCCAGCAGTTTGTCTAGCGGGGGGTTAGATACGCAGTATTTT
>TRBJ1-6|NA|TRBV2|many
CASWRGRDNSPLHF
TGTGCCAGCTGGCGGGGGCGGGATAATTCACCCCTCCACTTT
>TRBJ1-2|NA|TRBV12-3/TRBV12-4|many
CASSSIRDYGYTF
TGTGCCAGCAGCAGCATACGCGACTATGGCTACACCTTC
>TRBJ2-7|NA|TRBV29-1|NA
CSARLRGAYEQYF
TGCAGCGCCCGTCTCCGCGGCGCCTACGAGCAGTACTTC
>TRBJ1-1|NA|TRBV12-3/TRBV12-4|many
CASRNSGMRSTEAFF
TGTGCCAGCAGGAATTCGGGGATGAGATCCACTGAAGCTTTCTTT
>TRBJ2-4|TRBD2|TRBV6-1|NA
CASSPSGRPNPQYF
TGTGCCAGCAGCCCTAGCGGGCGCCCAAACCCTCAGTACTTC
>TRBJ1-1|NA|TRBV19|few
CASSIQRHTEAFF
TGTGCCAGTAGTATACAACGGCACACTGAAGCTTTCTTT
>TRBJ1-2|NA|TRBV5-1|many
CASTKDTYGYTF
TGCGCCAGCACCAAGGACACCTATGGCTACACCTTC
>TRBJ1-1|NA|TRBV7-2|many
CASSLDPTPGPNTEAFF
TGTGCCAGCAGCTTAGACCCCACCCCGGGGCCGAACACTGAAGCTTTCTTT
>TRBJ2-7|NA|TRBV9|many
CASSVQGTSYEQYF
TGTGCCAGCAGCGTACAGGGCACCTCCTACGAGCAGTACTTC
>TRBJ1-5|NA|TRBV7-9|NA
CASSETGHQPQHF
TGTGCCAGCAGCGAGACAGGTCATCAGCCCCAGCATTTT
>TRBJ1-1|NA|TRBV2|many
CANAVGGTEAFF
TGTGCCAACGCCGTGGGGGGCACTGAAGCTTTCTTT
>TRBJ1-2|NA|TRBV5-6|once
CASSSNQVHGYTF
TGTGCCAGCAGCTCGAACCAGGTACATGGCTACACCTTC
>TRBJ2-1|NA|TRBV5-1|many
CASSLVGHDEQFF
TGCGCCAGCAGCTTGGTCGGGCACGATGAGCAGTTCTTC
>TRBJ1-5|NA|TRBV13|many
CASSLGTVNQPQHF
TGTGCCAGCAGCTTAGGGACAGTCAATCAGCCCCAGCATTTT
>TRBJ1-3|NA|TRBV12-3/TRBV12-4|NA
CASSPQIRANTIYF
TGTGCCAGCAGTCCCCAGATCAGGGCAAACACCATATATTTT
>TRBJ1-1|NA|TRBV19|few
CASVVGRGRTEAFF
TGTGCCAGTGTTGTAGGCCGCGGAAGGACTGAAGCTTTCTTT
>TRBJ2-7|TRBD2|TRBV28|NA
CASSLTSGSYEQYF
TGTGCCAGCAGCTTGACTAGCGGATCCTACGAGCAGTACTTC
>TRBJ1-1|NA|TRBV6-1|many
CASSTRPGGNTEAFF
TGTGCCAGCAGTACCCGCCCGGGGGGAAACACTGAAGCTTTCTTT
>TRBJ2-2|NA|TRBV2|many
CASRDTESSVTGELFF
TGTGCCAGCAGGGACACAGAGTCTTCGGTCACCGGGGAGCTGTTTTTT
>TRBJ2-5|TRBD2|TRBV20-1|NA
CSAPPLGGGAGETQYF
TGCAGTGCCCCGCCCCTTGGCGGGGGGGCGGGGGAGACCCAGTACTTC
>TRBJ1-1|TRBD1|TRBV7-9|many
CASSPWDSMNTEAFF
TGTGCCAGCAGCCCGTGGGACAGCATGAACACTGAAGCTTTCTTT
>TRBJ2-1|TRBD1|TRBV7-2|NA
CASSLAAGGAIFYEQFF
TGTGCCAGCAGCTTAGCGGCAGGGGGCGCGATATTCTATGAGCAGTTCTTC
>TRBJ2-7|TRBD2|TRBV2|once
CASSSRGRGGGEQYF
TGTGCCAGCAGTTCGAGGGGCCGGGGGGGTGGCGAGCAGTACTTC
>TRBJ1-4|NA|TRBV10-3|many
CAISVDSNEKLFF
TGTGCCATCAGTGTTGACAGTAATGAAAAACTGTTTTTT
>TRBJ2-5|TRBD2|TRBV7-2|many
CASSRRRGDETQYF
TGTGCCAGCAGCCGACGACGGGGGGACGAGACCCAGTACTTC
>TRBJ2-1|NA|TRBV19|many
CASWDGYNEQFF
TGTGCCAGTTGGGACGGCTACAATGAGCAGTTCTTC
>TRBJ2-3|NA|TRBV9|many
CASSGTRVDTQYF
TGTGCCAGCAGCGGAACCAGGGTGGATACGCAGTATTTT
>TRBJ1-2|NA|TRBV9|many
CASSVAGDDYGYTF
TGTGCCAGCAGCGTAGCAGGAGACGACTATGGCTACACCTTC
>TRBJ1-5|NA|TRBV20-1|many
CSARERASNQPQHF
TGCAGTGCTAGAGAACGGGCTAGCAATCAGCCCCAGCATTTT
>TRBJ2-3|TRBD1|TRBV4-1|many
CASSHETGTGGTQYF
TGCGCCAGCAGCCACGAGACCGGGACAGGGGGAACGCAGTATTTT